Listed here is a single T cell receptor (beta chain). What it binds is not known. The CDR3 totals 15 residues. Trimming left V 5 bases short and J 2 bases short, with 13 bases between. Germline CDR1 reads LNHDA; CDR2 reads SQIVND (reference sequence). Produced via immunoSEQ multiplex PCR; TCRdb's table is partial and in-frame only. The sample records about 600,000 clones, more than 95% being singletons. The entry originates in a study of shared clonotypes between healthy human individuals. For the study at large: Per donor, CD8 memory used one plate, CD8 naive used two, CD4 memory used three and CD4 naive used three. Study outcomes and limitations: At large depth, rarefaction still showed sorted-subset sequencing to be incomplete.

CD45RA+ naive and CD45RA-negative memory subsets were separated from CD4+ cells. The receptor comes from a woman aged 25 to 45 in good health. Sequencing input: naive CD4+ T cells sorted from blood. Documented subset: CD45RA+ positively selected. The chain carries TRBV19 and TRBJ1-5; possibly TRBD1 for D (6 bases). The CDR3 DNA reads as TGTGCCAGTAGTGATTCAGGGGACCGCAATCAGCCCCAGCATTTT. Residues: CASSDSGDRNQPQHF.